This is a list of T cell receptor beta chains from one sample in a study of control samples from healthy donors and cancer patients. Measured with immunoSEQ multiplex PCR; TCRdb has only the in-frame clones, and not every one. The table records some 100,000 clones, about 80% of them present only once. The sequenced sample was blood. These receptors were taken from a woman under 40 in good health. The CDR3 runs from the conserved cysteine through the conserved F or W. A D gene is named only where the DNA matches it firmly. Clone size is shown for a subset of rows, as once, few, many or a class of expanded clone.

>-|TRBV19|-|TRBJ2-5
CASSPRADRAWGETQYF
TGTGCCAGTAGTCCTCGGGCCGACCGGGCCTGGGGGGAGACCCAGTACTTC
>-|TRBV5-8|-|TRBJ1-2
CASSLRWPGYGYTF
TGTGCCAGCAGCTTACGTTGGCCGGGATATGGCTACACCTTC
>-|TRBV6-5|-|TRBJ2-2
CASRQPGTGELFF
TGTGCCAGCAGACAGCCTGGCACCGGGGAGCTGTTTTTT
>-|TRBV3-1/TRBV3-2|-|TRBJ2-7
CASSQSFSRYEQYF
TGTGCCAGCAGCCAAAGTTTTAGCCGGTACGAGCAGTACTTC
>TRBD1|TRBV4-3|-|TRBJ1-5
CASSQDAGQVQPQHF
TGCGCCAGCAGCCAAGATGCGGGACAGGTTCAGCCCCAGCATTTT
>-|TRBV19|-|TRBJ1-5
CASSIGQGSNQPQHF
TGTGCCAGTAGTATCGGTCAGGGTTCCAATCAGCCCCAGCATTTT
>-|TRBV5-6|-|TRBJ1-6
CASAGGLGYNSPLHF
TGTGCCAGTGCGGGGGGTTTGGGGTATAATTCACCCCTCCACTTT
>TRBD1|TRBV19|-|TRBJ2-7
CASSIDLGQAYEQYF
TGTGCCAGTAGTATAGATCTTGGACAGGCCTACGAGCAGTACTTC
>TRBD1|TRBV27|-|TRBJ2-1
CASRTQGASYNEQFF
TGTGCCAGCAGGACACAGGGGGCTTCCTACAATGAGCAGTTCTTC
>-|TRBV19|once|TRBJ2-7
CASSPQGYEQYF
TGTGCCAGTAGTCCCCAGGGCTACGAGCAGTACTTC
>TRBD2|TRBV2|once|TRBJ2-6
CASTPRTSGGDRANVLTF
TGTGCCAGCACCCCTAGGACTAGCGGGGGGGATAGGGCCAACGTCCTGACTTTC
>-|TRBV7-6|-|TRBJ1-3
CASSSTEGFGNTIYF
TGTGCCAGCAGCTCCACCGAGGGGTTTGGAAACACCATATATTTT
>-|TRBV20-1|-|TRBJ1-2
CSARAGDGYTF
TGCAGTGCTAGGGCAGGGGATGGCTACACCTTC
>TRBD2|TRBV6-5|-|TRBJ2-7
CASRGDGWSSYEQYF
TGTGCCAGCCGGGGGGATGGGTGGAGCTCCTACGAGCAGTACTTC
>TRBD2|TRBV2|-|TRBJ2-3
CASITSDSTDTQYF
TGTGCCAGCATCACTAGCGATAGCACAGATACGCAGTATTTT
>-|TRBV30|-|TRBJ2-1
CAWNQRDRLNNEQFF
TGTGCCTGGAATCAGCGGGACAGGTTGAACAATGAGCAGTTCTTC
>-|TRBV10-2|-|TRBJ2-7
CASSERVPAGKQYF
TGCGCCAGCAGTGAGAGGGTGCCGGCAGGGAAGCAGTACTTC
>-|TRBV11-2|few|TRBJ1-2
CASSYTSGEGLYGYTF
TGTGCCAGCAGCTACACATCGGGGGAGGGCCTCTATGGCTACACCTTC
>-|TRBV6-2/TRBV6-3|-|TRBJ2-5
CASSYGLQETQYF
TGTGCCAGCAGTTACGGGCTCCAAGAGACCCAGTACTTC
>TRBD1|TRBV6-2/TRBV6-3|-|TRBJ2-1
CASSEDRGISDNEQFF
TGTGCCAGCAGCGAAGACAGGGGTATTTCGGACAATGAGCAGTTCTTC
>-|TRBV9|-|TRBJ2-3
CASSLKRWGSTDTQYF
TGTGCCAGCAGCTTGAAGCGGTGGGGAAGCACAGATACGCAGTATTTT
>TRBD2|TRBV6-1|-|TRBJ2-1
CASSEGGGSYNEQFF
TGTGCCAGCAGTGAAGGCGGGGGGTCCTACAATGAGCAGTTCTTC
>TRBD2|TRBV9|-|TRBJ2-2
CASSAPGGAGTGELFF
TGTGCCAGCAGCGCCCCCGGGGGGGCGGGCACCGGGGAGCTGTTTTTT
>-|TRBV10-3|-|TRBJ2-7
CATGGVAGSYEQYF
TGTGCCACCGGTGGTGTAGCCGGTTCCTACGAGCAGTACTTC
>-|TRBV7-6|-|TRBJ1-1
CASSLAQGHRAGTEAFF
TGTGCCAGCAGCTTAGCTCAGGGACATAGGGCGGGGACTGAAGCTTTCTTT
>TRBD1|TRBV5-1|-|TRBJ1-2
CASRADRVNYGYTF
TGCGCCAGCAGGGCTGACAGGGTGAACTATGGCTACACCTTC
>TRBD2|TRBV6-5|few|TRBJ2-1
CASSYSNPGTNNEQFF
TGTGCCAGCAGTTACTCGAATCCGGGGACTAACAATGAGCAGTTCTTC
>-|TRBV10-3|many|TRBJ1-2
CAISESGEANYGYTF
TGTGCCATCAGTGAGTCGGGGGAAGCTAACTATGGCTACACCTTC
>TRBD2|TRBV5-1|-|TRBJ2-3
CASSTPGGADTQYF
TGCGCCAGCAGCACGCCGGGAGGGGCTGATACGCAGTATTTT
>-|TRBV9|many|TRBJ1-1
CASSPNSGDVMNTEAFF
TGTGCCAGCAGCCCGAATTCGGGGGATGTTATGAACACTGAAGCTTTCTTT
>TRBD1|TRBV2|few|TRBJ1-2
CASRGTGGRSNYGYTF
TGTGCCAGCAGGGGGACAGGGGGCCGAAGTAACTATGGCTACACCTTC
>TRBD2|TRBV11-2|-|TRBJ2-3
CASSLGRGGLRGTDTQYF
TGTGCCAGCAGCTTAGGCCGGGGGGGACTTAGGGGCACAGATACGCAGTATTTT
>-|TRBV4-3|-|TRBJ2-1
CASSQGDGTYNEQFF
TGCGCCAGCAGCCAAGGGGACGGAACTTACAATGAGCAGTTCTTC
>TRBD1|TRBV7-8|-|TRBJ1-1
CASSRTGVRDTEAFF
TGTGCCAGCAGCAGGACAGGCGTTCGCGACACTGAAGCTTTCTTT
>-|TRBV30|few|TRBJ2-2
CAWRPRDSMTGELFF
TGTGCCTGGAGGCCGCGGGACAGCATGACCGGGGAGCTGTTTTTT